This T cell receptor (beta chain) was recorded in a study of cytomegalovirus exposure and HLA in healthy donors. Study-wide background: About 85 million unique TCRs from HLA-typed donors were held in an early release of data. Around 81% of a few hundred genotyped donors fell in the Caucasian-associated ancestry cluster.

Donors consisted of healthy bone marrow donors. PCR employed 60 Vbeta and 13 Jbeta primers. Some clones are missing from TCRdb's copy, which holds only in-frame ones; the method was immunoSEQ multiplex PCR. Of roughly 180,000 clones listed, 65% to 85% were seen once; the top ten hold 0.95% to 1.5%. In germline, CDR1 is MNHEY, CDR2 SVGAGI. The V gene lost 8 bases and the J gene lost 6 bases, with 19 bases spanning the gap. CDR3 size: 14 residues. As concerns this clone: The antigen remains unidentified.

Points from the study as a whole: No immune exposure information besides CMV serostatus was available.

This rearrangement joins TRBV6-5 to TRBJ1-1, with no clear D. The clonotype originates from a boy aged 2 to 9 in good health and CMV-seronegative. The sample consisted of PBMCs. The CDR3 spells CASLRRVWLAEAFF. CDR3 coding DNA: TGTGCCAGCCTACGGAGGGTGTGGCTCGCTGAAGCTTTCTTT.